Listed below are T cell receptor beta chains from one sample, sequenced in a study of blood T cell repertoires in COVID-19. Libraries were prepared by immunoSEQ multiplex PCR; TCRdb keeps only in-frame clonotypes and omits some of them. The table records approximately 12,000 clones, roughly 82% of them present only once. Sequencing was performed on peripheral blood. These receptors originate from a woman aged 60 to 75 with acute or convalescent COVID-19. CDR3s include the opening cysteine and the closing phenylalanine or tryptophan. Each record gives: clone size, D gene, J gene, V gene, CDR3 protein, CDR3 DNA. A D gene is named only where the DNA matches it firmly. Rows give clone size only sometimes, using once, few, many, or a class for an expanded clone.

size: NA
D: TRBD1
J: TRBJ2-5
V: TRBV19
CDR3: CASKSDRSQETQYF
DNA: TGTGCCAGCAAATCGGACAGGTCTCAAGAGACCCAGTACTTC

size: few
D: TRBD2
J: TRBJ2-5
V: TRBV7-2
CDR3: CASSKLAGRWETQYF
DNA: TGTGCCAGCAGCAAACTAGCGGGGAGGTGGGAGACCCAGTACTTC

size: NA
D: TRBD2
J: TRBJ2-1
V: TRBV18
CDR3: CASSPRFFGQGTSGGPRNEQFF
DNA: TGTGCCAGCTCACCCCGATTCTTCGGACAGGGGACTAGCGGGGGGCCGAGGAATGAGCAGTTCTTC

size: NA
D: NA
J: TRBJ1-2
V: TRBV6-5
CDR3: CALRKGFGYTF
DNA: TGTGCCCTTCGTAAGGGGTTTGGCTACACCTTC

size: NA
D: TRBD1
J: TRBJ1-2
V: TRBV12-5
CDR3: CASGLWTGGGDYGYTF
DNA: TGTGCTAGTGGACTCTGGACAGGGGGAGGCGACTATGGCTACACCTTC

size: NA
D: NA
J: TRBJ1-6
V: TRBV3-1/TRBV3-2
CDR3: CASSQYGNSPLHF
DNA: TGTGCCAGCAGCCAATACGGGAATTCACCCCTCCACTTT

size: NA
D: NA
J: TRBJ2-2
V: TRBV10-3
CDR3: CAISVEQVIANTGELFF
DNA: TGTGCCATCAGTGTAGAACAGGTTATCGCGAACACCGGGGAGCTGTTTTTT

size: NA
D: TRBD2
J: TRBJ2-7
V: TRBV27
CDR3: CASKGRDYPQEQYF
DNA: TGTGCCAGCAAGGGTAGGGACTATCCCCAGGAGCAGTACTTC

size: NA
D: TRBD1
J: TRBJ2-7
V: TRBV10-3
CDR3: CATGSPDRESSYEQYF
DNA: TGTGCCACCGGGTCCCCAGACAGGGAATCCTCCTACGAGCAGTACTTC

size: NA
D: TRBD1
J: TRBJ2-1
V: TRBV19
CDR3: CASSVYDRGDNEQFF
DNA: TGTGCCAGTTCAGTGTATGACAGGGGCGACAATGAGCAGTTCTTC

size: NA
D: NA
J: TRBJ2-7
V: TRBV12-3/TRBV12-4
CDR3: CASSLVVYEQYF
DNA: TGTGCCAGCAGTTTAGTCGTGTACGAGCAGTACTTC

size: NA
D: TRBD1
J: TRBJ2-7
V: TRBV10-3
CDR3: CAISVRTGDEQYF
DNA: TGTGCCATCTCCGTCCGGACAGGGGACGAGCAGTACTTC

size: NA
D: TRBD1
J: TRBJ2-6
V: TRBV4-1
CDR3: CASSHLIRDRGLSSGANVLTF
DNA: TGCGCCAGCAGCCACCTCATCCGGGACAGGGGACTTAGCTCTGGGGCCAACGTCCTGACTTTC

size: NA
D: TRBD1
J: TRBJ1-1
V: TRBV6-2/TRBV6-3
CDR3: CASSWTGSTEAFF
DNA: TGTGCCAGCAGTTGGACAGGGAGTACTGAAGCTTTCTTT

size: once
D: TRBD2
J: TRBJ2-1
V: TRBV7-9
CDR3: CASSLSRLAGGPEYNEQFF
DNA: TGTGCCAGCAGCTTAAGCCGTCTAGCGGGGGGGCCGGAATACAATGAGCAGTTCTTC

size: few
D: TRBD1
J: TRBJ1-2
V: TRBV11-2
CDR3: CASSPIQGISGYGYTF
DNA: TGTGCCAGCAGCCCAATACAGGGGATTTCGGGCTATGGCTACACCTTC

size: NA
D: NA
J: TRBJ1-1
V: TRBV2
CDR3: CASSMRFTEAFF
DNA: TGTGCCAGCAGTATGAGGTTCACTGAAGCTTTCTTT

size: NA
D: TRBD1
J: TRBJ2-1
V: TRBV18
CDR3: CASSPSTQGINEQFF
DNA: TGTGCCAGCTCACCAAGTACACAGGGGATAAATGAGCAGTTCTTC

size: NA
D: NA
J: TRBJ1-2
V: TRBV5-5
CDR3: CASSALGGGGYGYTF
DNA: TGTGCCAGCAGCGCCCTCGGGGGGGGCGGCTATGGCTACACCTTC

size: NA
D: NA
J: TRBJ2-7
V: TRBV9
CDR3: CASSSPHSYEQYF
DNA: TGTGCCAGCAGCTCTCCACACAGTTACGAGCAGTACTTC

size: NA
D: NA
J: TRBJ1-1
V: TRBV14
CDR3: CASNNRAGTEAFF
DNA: TGTGCCAGCAATAACAGGGCGGGCACTGAAGCTTTCTTT

size: NA
D: NA
J: TRBJ2-7
V: TRBV2
CDR3: CASSESPGYEQYF
DNA: TGTGCCAGCAGTGAATCCCCGGGCTACGAGCAGTACTTC

size: NA
D: NA
J: TRBJ2-2
V: TRBV2
CDR3: CASSTRGGLNTGELFF
DNA: TGTGCCAGCAGCACGAGGGGGGGATTAAACACCGGGGAGCTGTTTTTT

size: NA
D: NA
J: TRBJ2-7
V: TRBV5-1
CDR3: CASSPGQTTYEQYF
DNA: TGCGCCAGCAGCCCCGGACAGACCACCTACGAGCAGTACTTC

size: NA
D: NA
J: TRBJ1-2
V: TRBV4-2
CDR3: CASSQDLARRRYGYTF
DNA: TGTGCCAGCAGCCAAGATTTGGCCAGGCGCCGCTATGGCTACACCTTC

size: NA
D: TRBD2
J: TRBJ2-1
V: TRBV3-1/TRBV3-2
CDR3: CASGPSGGSYNEQFF
DNA: TGTGCCAGCGGTCCTAGCGGGGGCTCCTACAATGAGCAGTTCTTC

size: NA
D: TRBD2
J: TRBJ2-7
V: TRBV7-9
CDR3: CASSHLRGETLPSYEQYF
DNA: TGTGCCAGCAGCCACCTCCGGGGGGAGACCCTACCCTCCTACGAGCAGTACTTC

size: NA
D: NA
J: TRBJ1-1
V: TRBV12-3/TRBV12-4
CDR3: CASSLEQNTEAFF
DNA: TGTGCCAGCAGTTTAGAGCAGAACACTGAAGCTTTCTTT

size: NA
D: TRBD2
J: TRBJ2-2
V: TRBV3-1/TRBV3-2
CDR3: CASSQEASGVKTGELFF
DNA: TGTGCCAGCAGCCAAGAGGCTAGCGGGGTGAAAACCGGGGAGCTGTTTTTT

size: NA
D: NA
J: TRBJ1-5
V: TRBV6-4
CDR3: CASSDRESNQPQHF
DNA: TGTGCCAGCAGTGACAGGGAGAGCAATCAGCCCCAGCATTTT

size: NA
D: NA
J: TRBJ1-3
V: TRBV4-1
CDR3: CASSRGRASSGNTIYF
DNA: TGCGCCAGCAGCCGGGGGAGGGCGAGCTCTGGAAACACCATATATTTT

size: NA
D: TRBD2
J: TRBJ2-1
V: TRBV20-1
CDR3: CSASNPSGGEQFF
DNA: TGCAGTGCTAGTAACCCTAGCGGGGGTGAGCAGTTCTTC

size: once
D: NA
J: TRBJ2-2
V: TRBV25-1
CDR3: CASSPGQTTGELFF
DNA: TGTGCCAGCAGTCCCGGACAGACCACCGGGGAGCTGTTTTTT

size: NA
D: NA
J: TRBJ1-5
V: TRBV20-1
CDR3: CSASLGVSQPQHF
DNA: TGCAGTGCTAGTTTAGGGGTTTCACAGCCCCAGCATTTT

size: NA
D: TRBD2
J: TRBJ2-1
V: TRBV3-1/TRBV3-2
CDR3: CASSLRGDYRNEQFF
DNA: TGTGCCAGCAGTCTTCGGGGGGACTACCGGAATGAGCAGTTCTTC

size: NA
D: NA
J: TRBJ2-5
V: TRBV3-1/TRBV3-2
CDR3: CASSPFGDQETQYF
DNA: TGTGCCAGCAGCCCCTTCGGGGACCAAGAGACCCAGTACTTC

size: NA
D: TRBD2
J: TRBJ2-1
V: TRBV7-8
CDR3: CASSLAGLVREQFF
DNA: TGTGCCAGCAGCTTAGCCGGACTAGTTCGGGAGCAGTTCTTC

size: NA
D: TRBD1
J: TRBJ1-1
V: TRBV30
CDR3: CAWNSGQGASNTEAFF
DNA: TGTGCCTGGAATTCGGGACAGGGCGCTTCGAACACTGAAGCTTTCTTT

size: once
D: NA
J: TRBJ2-7
V: TRBV12-2
CDR3: CASRFDGAYEQYF
DNA: TGTGCAAGTCGCTTCGACGGGGCCTACGAGCAGTACTTC

size: NA
D: TRBD1
J: TRBJ1-2
V: TRBV5-1
CDR3: CASTFGQGRYGYTF
DNA: TGCGCCAGCACCTTCGGACAGGGCCGCTATGGCTACACCTTC

size: NA
D: NA
J: TRBJ1-6
V: TRBV18
CDR3: CASSARPGAHSDSPLHF
DNA: TGTGCCAGCTCAGCTCGGCCTGGAGCCCATTCAGATTCACCCCTCCACTTT

size: few
D: TRBD1
J: TRBJ1-1
V: TRBV6-1
CDR3: CASREGAGTDVAFF
DNA: TGTGCCAGCAGGGAAGGGGCCGGGACAGATGTGGCTTTCTTT

size: few
D: NA
J: TRBJ2-7
V: TRBV18
CDR3: CASSPPMREQYF
DNA: TGTGCCAGCTCACCACCTATGCGGGAGCAGTACTTC

size: NA
D: TRBD2
J: TRBJ2-2
V: TRBV5-4
CDR3: CASSEGLAEPTGELFF
DNA: TGTGCCAGCAGCGAGGGACTAGCGGAACCCACCGGGGAGCTGTTTTTT

size: NA
D: TRBD1
J: TRBJ1-1
V: TRBV10-3
CDR3: CATRTGLFGTEAFF
DNA: TGTGCCACCAGGACAGGGTTGTTTGGCACTGAAGCTTTCTTT

size: NA
D: NA
J: TRBJ1-5
V: TRBV19
CDR3: CASQTQGYGNQPQHF
DNA: TGTGCCAGCCAAACTCAGGGATATGGCAATCAGCCCCAGCATTTT

size: NA
D: NA
J: TRBJ1-4
V: TRBV4-1
CDR3: CASSQNPRGMSYSVNEKLFF
DNA: TGCGCCAGCAGCCAAAATCCCCGCGGGATGTCTTATTCGGTCAATGAAAAACTGTTTTTT

size: NA
D: TRBD1
J: TRBJ2-5
V: TRBV3-1/TRBV3-2
CDR3: CASSLRTGGGETQYF
DNA: TGTGCCAGCAGCCTCCGGACAGGGGGCGGGGAGACCCAGTACTTC

size: NA
D: NA
J: TRBJ2-7
V: TRBV29-1
CDR3: CSVNIESYEQYF
DNA: TGCAGCGTCAACATCGAATCCTACGAGCAGTACTTC

size: NA
D: NA
J: TRBJ2-3
V: TRBV6-4
CDR3: CASSGQGFTDTQYF
DNA: TGTGCCAGCAGCGGGCAGGGGTTCACAGATACGCAGTATTTT

size: NA
D: NA
J: TRBJ2-1
V: TRBV5-1
CDR3: CASSGRGLEGYNEQFF
DNA: TGCGCCAGCAGCGGCCGGGGTCTCGAGGGCTACAATGAGCAGTTCTTC

size: NA
D: NA
J: TRBJ1-5
V: TRBV7-2
CDR3: CASSLGSSQPQHF
DNA: TGTGCCAGCAGCTTAGGTTCTTCTCAGCCCCAGCATTTT

size: NA
D: TRBD1
J: TRBJ1-1
V: TRBV5-1
CDR3: CASSFPDRGRSAFF
DNA: TGCGCCAGCAGCTTCCCGGACAGGGGGCGTTCTGCTTTCTTT

size: NA
D: TRBD2
J: TRBJ2-3
V: TRBV11-3
CDR3: CASSLTWGPSAGGTTDTQYF
DNA: TGTGCCAGCAGCTTAACTTGGGGGCCGTCCGCGGGGGGCACGACAGATACGCAGTATTTT

size: NA
D: TRBD1
J: TRBJ2-1
V: TRBV29-1
CDR3: CSVFTLGTGDNEQFF
DNA: TGCAGCGTTTTTACCCTCGGGACAGGGGACAATGAGCAGTTCTTC

size: NA
D: NA
J: TRBJ1-3
V: TRBV7-8
CDR3: CASSLISGGPGGGNTIYF
DNA: TGTGCCAGCAGCTTAATCTCTGGGGGCCCGGGTGGTGGAAACACCATATATTTT

size: NA
D: NA
J: TRBJ2-7
V: TRBV7-8
CDR3: CASSDGLSYEQYF
DNA: TGTGCCAGCAGCGATGGACTTTCCTACGAGCAGTACTTC